The TCR beta chain under discussion was sequenced for a study of blood T cell repertoires in COVID-19 (TCRdb year 2020). Broadly, across the study: Samples from collaborators originated in the United States, Italy and Spain and spanned both the acute and convalescent phases of COVID-19. Samples came from the ongoing ImmuneRACE study (first 160 participants) plus 1,254 subjects from 6 global collaborators. Deeply sampled blood TCRbeta repertoires from subjects exposed to, actively infected with, or recovered from COVID-19 were included in the dataset. A freely available public database, intended as a resource for researchers studying the immune response to SARS-CoV-2, is where the repertoires were released. A de-identified subject ID, COVID-19 status, age in years and sex were almost always included in the sample metadata. Where available, HLA class I and class II types were taken from metadata supplied by the sample provider and were not determined by assay-based typing. The prospective study material was composed of cDNA or gDNA derived from T cells, B-cell-depleted T cells, or PBMCs. Summary of the overall study and its limitations: Clinical and demographic metadata were provided uncurated, with the amount varying by source and participant.

Each collaborating institution followed its own protocols to collect whole blood in K2EDTA tubes. For TCRbeta analysis, collaborator samples were shipped as frozen whole blood, as isolated PBMCs, or as DNA extracted from either sample type. Trimming costs V 2 bases and J 0 bases, and their ends lie 9 bases apart. According to the germline V gene, CDR1 reads MNHEY and CDR2 reads SVGEGT. The CDR3 contains 15 residues, cysteine and phenylalanine counted. The CDR3 DNA has 45 bases and is translated from base 1. Points on this clone: The target of this receptor is not known. Per-base quality was not reported, and no clone a single base away is much larger than it.

TCRbeta CDR3 regions were amplified from genomic DNA by means of the immunoSEQ Assay, a bias-controlled multiplex PCR. Regarding the original processing steps: The number of nucleated cells in each sample was estimated from the amplification of reference gene primers within the assay. Sequence reads were collapsed and filtered to measure the absolute abundance of every unique TCRbeta CDR3 rearrangement. Productive Simpson clonality was computed per sample as the square root of Simpson's diversity index over productive rearrangements. TCRdb's version of the immuneACCESS table is confined to in-frame rearrangements and falls short of the full clone set. An unresolved V gene accounts for under half of the shortfall where checked; the remainder is of unknown origin. The V and J calls and clone size are taken from that table; D and trimming were inferred from the DNA. Within this sample are over 50,000 clones, with approximately 86% of them counted one time only. In total, the top ten clones hold about 14% of the sample.

The sequence joins TRBV6-2 or TRBV6-3 to TRBJ2-3; TRBD2 is a weak D gene call, 6 bases matching. This sequence originates from a human donor in a cohort sampled during active COVID-19. Sequenced material: peripheral blood. The CDR3 reads CASSYQTRSTDTQYF. The DNA is TGTGCCAGCAGTTACCAGACTAGGAGCACAGATACGCAGTATTTT.